This TCR beta chain was recorded in a study of blood T cell repertoires in COVID-19. Overall study context: Spain, Italy and the United States supplied samples that represented acute and convalescent COVID-19.

Clinical history reported by participants formed the basis on which cohorts were assigned. With 2 bases removed from V and 6 bases from J, the gap between germline ends came to 17 bases. The germline V gene encodes CDR1 SGDLS and CDR2 YYNGEE. The length of the CDR3 is 16 residues. Under the authors' procedure: Nucleated cell number was recorded as an estimate derived from reference gene primer amplification. Method: immunoSEQ multiplex PCR; TCRdb's copy keeps in-frame clones and lacks some. D and trimming come from the DNA, and the V and J calls and clone size come from that table. The sample lists 200,000 to 250,000 clones, 87% occurring once.

Sequencing was done on a sample of PBMCs or T cells enriched from blood (not recorded which). This TCR was sampled from a woman in her 30s with acute COVID-19. The chain recombines TRBV9 with TRBJ2-2; D might be TRBD2 (5 bases). The CDR3 DNA reads as TGTGCCAGCAGCGTCCTGAGGGCCCCCAGCCCCGGGGAGCTGTTTTTT. Its translation is CASSVLRAPSPGELFF. Complete variable domain (other parts from reference TRBV9 and TRBJ2-2): DSGVTQTPKHLITATGQRVTLRCSPRSGDLSVYWYQQSLDQGLQFLIQYYNGEERAKGNILERFSAQQFPDLHSELNLSSLELGDSALYFCASSVLRAPSPGELFFGEGSRLTVL.